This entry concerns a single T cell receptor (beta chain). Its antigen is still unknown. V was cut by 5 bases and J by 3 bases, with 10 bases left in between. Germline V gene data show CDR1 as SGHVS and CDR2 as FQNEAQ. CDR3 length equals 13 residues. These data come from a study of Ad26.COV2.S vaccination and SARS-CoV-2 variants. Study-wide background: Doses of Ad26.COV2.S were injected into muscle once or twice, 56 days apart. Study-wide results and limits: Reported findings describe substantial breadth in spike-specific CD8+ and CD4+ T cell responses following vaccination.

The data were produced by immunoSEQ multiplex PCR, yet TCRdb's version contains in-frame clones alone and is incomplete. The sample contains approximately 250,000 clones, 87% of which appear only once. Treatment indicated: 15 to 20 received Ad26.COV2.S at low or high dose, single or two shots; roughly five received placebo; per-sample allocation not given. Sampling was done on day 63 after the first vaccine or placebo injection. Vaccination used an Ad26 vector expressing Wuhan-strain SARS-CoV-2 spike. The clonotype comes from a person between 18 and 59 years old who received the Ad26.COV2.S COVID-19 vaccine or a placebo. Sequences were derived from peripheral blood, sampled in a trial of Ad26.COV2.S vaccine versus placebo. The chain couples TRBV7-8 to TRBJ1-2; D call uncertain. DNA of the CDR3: TGTGCCAGCAGCGCAGGTGGGGACTATGGCTACACCTTC. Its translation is CASSAGGDYGYTF.